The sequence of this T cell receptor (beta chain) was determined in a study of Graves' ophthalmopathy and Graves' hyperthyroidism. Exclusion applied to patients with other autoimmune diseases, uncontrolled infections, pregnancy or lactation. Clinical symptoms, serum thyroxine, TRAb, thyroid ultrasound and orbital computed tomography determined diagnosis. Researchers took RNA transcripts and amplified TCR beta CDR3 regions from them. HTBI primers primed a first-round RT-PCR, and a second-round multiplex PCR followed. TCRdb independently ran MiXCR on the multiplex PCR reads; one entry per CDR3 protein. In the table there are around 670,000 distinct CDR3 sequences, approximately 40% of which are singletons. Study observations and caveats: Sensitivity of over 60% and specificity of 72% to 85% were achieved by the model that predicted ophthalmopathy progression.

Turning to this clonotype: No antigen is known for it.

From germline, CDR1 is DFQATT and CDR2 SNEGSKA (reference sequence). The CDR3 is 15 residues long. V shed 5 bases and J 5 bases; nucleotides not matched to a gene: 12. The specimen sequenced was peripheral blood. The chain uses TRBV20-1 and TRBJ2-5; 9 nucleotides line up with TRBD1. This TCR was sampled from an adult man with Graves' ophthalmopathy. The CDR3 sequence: CSAGRVDRGGETQYF. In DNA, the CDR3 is TGCAGTGCTGGCAGGGTGGACAGGGGAGGGGAGACCCAGTACTTC.